Shown below are 22 T cell receptor beta chains from a single sample sequenced in a study of neurological immune-mediated disorders. Time point noted: longitudinal time-point 3. Using its own MiXCR run on the 5' RACE reads, TCRdb lists one record per CDR3 protein. The data hold about 45,000 distinct CDR3 sequences, with about 13% observed a single time. The sequenced sample consisted of PBMCs. The receptors originated from a man younger than 45 in good health.

Ten or more counts support this clonotype. The chain couples TRBV11-1 to TRBJ2-7, with 9 bases that match TRBD2. With 3 bases clipped from V and 1 base from J, the junction kept 4 bases outside the gene matches. The CDR3 contains 15 residues. Per germline, CDR1 SGHAT and CDR2 FQDESV (reference sequence). The CDR3 nucleotides are TGTGCCAGCAGCTTCACGACTAGCGGATCCTACGAGCAGTACTTC. Amino acids: CASSFTTSGSYEQYF.

This clonotype showed up just once. The germline gene is not matched at one end of the junction; a read error may be the cause. The rearrangement joins TRBV7-2 to TRBJ1-4; 10 bases are shared with TRBD1. Looked up from germline, CDR1 is SGHTA and CDR2 is FQGNSA. This CDR3 contains 15 residues. The CDR3 nucleotides are TGTGCCAGCAGATCTAGGACAGGGGGGGATGAAAAACTGCTTTTT. Amino acid sequence: CASRSRTGGDEKLLF. The full variable domain, its missing parts supplied by reference TRBV7-2 and TRBJ1-4, is GAGVSQSPSNKVTEKGKDVELRCDPISGHTALYWYRQSLGQGLEFLIYFQGNSAPDKSGLPSDRFSAERTGGSVSTLTIQRTQQEDSAVYLCASRSRTGGDEKLLFGSGTQLSVL.

This clonotype occurred a few times. The chain recombines TRBV19 with TRBJ2-7; the match to TRBD2 covers 8 bases. The CDR3 consists of 13 residues. Germline V CDR1 and CDR2: LNHDA, SQIVND (reference sequence). Unmatched junction bases numbered 5, after V lost 8 bases and J lost 2 bases. This chain's CDR3 is CASSGGITYEQYF. CDR3 nucleotide sequence: TGTGCCAGTTCGGGGGGGATTACCTACGAGCAGTACTTC.

This clonotype was observed at least ten times. The gene calls are TRBV11-2 and TRBJ2-7; the D gene is possibly TRBD2 (5 bases). Looked up from germline, CDR1 is SGHAT and CDR2 is FQNNGV. The CDR3 is 16 amino acids. Trimming took 9 bases from V and 2 from J, leaving 23 bases between them. The CDR3 DNA sequence: TGTGCCAGTCGAGTGGTACCCGGAGGCCAACCCTACGAGCAGTACTTC. It is translated as CASRVVPGGQPYEQYF.

The chain joins TRBV21-1 to TRBJ2-4; TRBD1 was called by the table and not checked on the DNA. TRBV21-1 is classified as a pseudogene. The length of the CDR3 is 15 residues. The CDR3 coding sequence is TGTGCCAGCAGCAAAGAGGGGGTGGGGAAAAACATTCAGTACTTC. The encoded protein is CASSKEGVGKNIQYF.

At least ten counts were recorded for this clonotype. The CDR3 sequence: CASSLGRGRSYNEQFF. The CDR3 DNA is TGTGCCAGCAGCTTGGGCCGCGGGAGATCCTACAATGAGCAGTTCTTC. V and J are TRBV5-6 and TRBJ2-1; 7 nucleotides line up with TRBD2. The CDR3 spans 16 residues. Germline V gives CDR1 SGHDT, CDR2 YYEEEE. The trim removed 0 bases at V and 1 base at J, leaving 4 bases unmatched.

There are many counts of this clonotype. The CDR3 reads CAISQTSYEQYF. CDR3 in DNA: TGTGCCATCAGTCAGACTAGCTACGAGCAGTACTTC. V usage is TRBV10-3 and J usage is TRBJ2-7; weak D call: TRBD2 (6 bases). There are 12 residues in the CDR3. Trimming removed 5 bases at V and 3 bases at J, with 8 bases between. CDR1 and CDR2 (germline): ENHRY, SYGVKD.

This clonotype was detected many times. The chain has TRBV28 and TRBJ2-3; D is tentatively TRBD1 or TRBD2 (5 bases each). V lost 4 bases to trimming and J lost 5 bases, with 13 bases between them. This CDR3 has 14 residues. Germline V CDR1 and CDR2: MDHEN, SYDVKM. CDR3 in amino acids: CASSSGLRGDTQYF. For the CDR3, the DNA is TGTGCCAGCAGTTCCGGCCTGAGGGGAGATACGCAGTATTTT.

This clonotype was seen repeatedly, ten times or more. The chain uses TRBV7-2 and TRBJ2-2; 8 bases are shared with TRBD2. Germline assignment: CDR1 SGHTA and CDR2 FQGNSA. With 3 bases clipped from V and 6 bases from J, the junction kept 18 bases outside the gene matches. The CDR3 extends over 19 amino acids. The CDR3 reads CASSFSWNQGLESPGELFF. Here the CDR3 DNA reads TGTGCCAGCAGCTTTAGTTGGAATCAGGGACTAGAATCCCCCGGGGAGCTGTTTTTT. Variable domain in full (rest from reference TRBV7-2 and TRBJ2-2): GAGVSQSPSNKVTEKGKDVELRCDPISGHTALYWYRQSLGQGLEFLIYFQGNSAPDKSGLPSDRFSAERTGGSVSTLTIQRTQQEDSAVYLCASSFSWNQGLESPGELFFGEGSRLTVL.

This clonotype appeared many times. This chain links TRBV7-9 with TRBJ1-2; no definite D call. The germline V gene has CDR1 SEHNR and CDR2 FQNEAQ (reference sequence). The CDR3 spans 14 residues. The V and J ends lost 4 bases and 8 bases respectively, with 17 bases between them. The DNA of the CDR3 is TGTGCCAGCAGCTCCGAGAAGAGATCGGGCGGCTACACCTTC. As protein: CASSSEKRSGGYTF.

The chain uses TRBV29-1 and TRBJ2-3; 8 bases fit TRBD2. Looked up from germline, CDR1 is SQVTM and CDR2 is ANQGSEA. Germline trimming cut 7 bases from V and 2 bases from J; bases unmatched to any gene: 5. There are 13 residues in the CDR3. The CDR3 here is CSASSGTTDTQYF. In DNA form, the CDR3 reads TGCAGCGCAAGTAGCGGGACCACAGATACGCAGTATTTT.

This clonotype was seen many times. This sequence joins TRBV12-3 or TRBV12-4 and TRBJ2-2, with 10 bases aligning to TRBD2. V lost 9 bases to trimming and J lost 4 bases; unmatched junction nucleotides: 11. This CDR3 spans 16 amino acids. This CDR3 reads CASTVGLADLTGELFF. CDR3 in DNA: TGTGCCAGTACTGTCGGACTAGCGGATCTCACCGGGGAGCTGTTTTTT.

V usage is TRBV20-1 and J usage is TRBJ2-7; 7 nucleotides agree with TRBD2. This CDR3 is 15 amino acids long. The trim removed 0 bases at V and 2 bases at J, leaving 7 bases unmatched. From germline, CDR1 is DFQATT and CDR2 SNEGSKA (reference sequence). Here the CDR3 reads CSAREVGGSAYEQYF. CDR3 coding DNA: TGCAGTGCTAGAGAGGTTGGCGGGAGTGCCTACGAGCAGTACTTC.

The chain uses TRBV5-1 and TRBJ2-4; 12 bases align to TRBD2. The CDR3 is 15 residues long. Germline CDR1 is SGHRS and CDR2 is YFSETQ. V was clipped by 5 bases and J by 10 bases; unmatched bases: 10. CDR3 bases: TGCGCCAGCAGTTTTCTACTAGCGGGAGGCGATATTCAGTACTTC. Residues: CASSFLLAGGDIQYF.

This clonotype was counted many times. The rearrangement joins TRBV5-1 to TRBJ2-2; D is unclear. Germline V lookup: CDR1 SGHRS, CDR2 YFSETQ. The CDR3 sequence is 15 residues long. V lost 3 bases to trimming and J lost 3 bases, with 12 bases between them. CDR3 in DNA: TGCGCCAGCAGCTCCACATACACCTACACCGGGGAGCTGTTTTTT. Translation: CASSSTYTYTGELFF.

The table lists this clonotype with many counts. The V gene is TRBV20-1, the J gene TRBJ2-4, with D perhaps given as TRBD1 or TRBD2 (5 bases each). The CDR3 runs to 18 residues. In germline, CDR1 is DFQATT, CDR2 SNEGSKA (reference sequence). Trimming left V 3 bases short and J 1 base short, with 22 bases between. The CDR3 sequence: CSASSEILDWGAKNIQYF. In DNA form, the CDR3 reads TGCAGTGCTAGTTCGGAGATCCTGGACTGGGGGGCCAAAAACATTCAGTACTTC.

This clonotype showed up many times. J is TRBJ2-2 and V is TRBV5-1, with 12 nucleotides matching TRBD2. Trimming at V came to 4 bases and at J to 6 bases, leaving 7 bases not matched to a gene. CDR3 length: 16 amino acids. Germline values: CDR1 SGHRS, CDR2 YFSETQ. CDR3 residues: CASSMTSGRKAGELFF. Here the CDR3 DNA reads TGCGCCAGCAGCATGACTAGCGGGAGAAAGGCCGGGGAGCTGTTTTTT.

This clonotype was seen only a few times. This chain joins TRBV7-2 and TRBJ2-5; D remains ambiguous. The germline V gene encodes CDR1 SGHTA and CDR2 FQGNSA. The CDR3 runs to 14 residues. Trimming took off 2 bases at V and 0 bases at J, with 7 bases between the two ends. CDR3 region: CASSLLNDQETQYF. As DNA, the CDR3 is TGTGCCAGCAGCTTACTAAATGACCAAGAGACCCAGTACTTC.

This clonotype has a count of ten or more. The chain joins TRBV5-6 to TRBJ1-1; TRBD1 agrees at 9 bases. Germline V gene sequence: CDR1 SGHDT, CDR2 YYEEEE. Trimming at V came to 3 bases and at J to 8 bases, leaving 5 bases not matched to a gene. This CDR3 comprises 13 residues. CDR3 nucleotide sequence: TGTGCCAGCAGCTGGGGACAGGGCTCAGAAGCTTTCTTT. Its translation is CASSWGQGSEAFF.

This clonotype was picked up a small number of times. The V and J genes are TRBV10-1 and TRBJ2-1; possibly TRBD2 for D (5 bases). Germline V gene sequence: CDR1 WNHNN, CDR2 SYGVQD (reference sequence). The CDR3 has 15 amino acids. Trimming pared 3 bases from V and 0 bases from J, leaving 9 bases between. This chain's CDR3 is CASSEAVGSYNEQFF. The DNA of the CDR3 is TGCGCCAGCAGTGAAGCGGTTGGCTCCTACAATGAGCAGTTCTTC.

To note about this clonotype: This may stem from a read error, because a much larger clone lies one nucleotide away. This rearrangement joins TRBV5-1 to TRBJ2-3; no reliable D call. This CDR3 is 14 amino acids long. Per germline, CDR1 SGHRS and CDR2 YFSETQ. Between the trimmed V and J ends, which lost 1 base and 2 bases, there was a span of 8 bases. The CDR3 nucleotides read TGCGCCAGCAGCTTGTTTAAGTACACAGATACGCAGTATTTT. It yields the protein CASSLFKYTDTQYF. Full variable domain (outside the CDR3, taken from reference TRBV5-1 and TRBJ2-3): KAGVTQTPRYLIKTRGQQVTLSCSPISGHRSVSWYQQTPGQGLQFLFEYFSETQRNKGNFPGRFSGRQFSNSRSEMNVSTLELGDSALYLCASSLFKYTDTQYFGPGTRLTVL.

This clonotype has at least ten counts. CDR3 sequence: CASSPETSPLSEQYF. Here the CDR3 DNA reads TGTGCCAGCTCACCTGAGACTAGTCCCCTGAGCGAGCAGTACTTC. This chain connects TRBV18 to TRBJ2-7, with D possibly matching TRBD2 (6 bases). Germline-derived CDR1 and CDR2 are KGHSH and LQKENI. The length of the CDR3 is 15 residues. V lost 3 bases and J lost 6, with 18 bases in between.